The 20 T cell receptor beta chains below come from one sample, sequenced in a study of CD8+ T cells in alopecia areata. Following RNA extraction, reverse transcription yielded cDNA that acted as the sequencing template. Data came from immunoSEQ multiplex PCR; TCRdb stores just in-frame clones and leaves some out. The sample carries 100,000 to 150,000 clones, about two fifths recorded once. Sequencing used CD4+ T cells sorted from blood. These receptors came from a human donor with alopecia areata.

The chain has TRBV29-1 and TRBJ1-1; TRBD1 agrees at 11 bases. V shed 4 bases and J 11 bases; nucleotides not matched to a gene: 9. CDR1 is SQVTM, CDR2 ANQGSEA, per germline. The CDR3 has 13 residues. The CDR3 region has the DNA TGCAGCGTTGGGACAGGGGGCTGGTCAGATGCTTTCTTT. It yields the protein CSVGTGGWSDAFF.

The rearrangement links TRBV14 to TRBJ1-4; perhaps TRBD1 as D (5 bases). The germline gives CDR1 SGHDN, CDR2 FVKESK. Trimming left V 4 bases short and J 6 bases short, with 9 bases between. The CDR3 contains 13 residues. The DNA for the CDR3 is TGTGCCAGCAGCCGGGGGTTGGATGAAAAACTGTTTTTT. Encoded protein: CASSRGLDEKLFF.

The chain links TRBV5-1 to TRBJ2-3; 7 bases align to TRBD2. In germline, CDR1 is SGHRS, CDR2 YFSETQ. The CDR3 loop spans 17 amino acids. With 1 base clipped from V and 2 bases from J, the junction kept 10 bases outside the gene matches. The CDR3 loop is CASSLMIAGPSTDTQYF. CDR3 coding DNA: TGCGCCAGCAGCTTGATGATAGCGGGTCCCTCCACAGATACGCAGTATTTT. Filled out from reference TRBV5-1 and TRBJ2-3, the complete variable domain reads KAGVTQTPRYLIKTRGQQVTLSCSPISGHRSVSWYQQTPGQGLQFLFEYFSETQRNKGNFPGRFSGRQFSNSRSEMNVSTLELGDSALYLCASSLMIAGPSTDTQYFGPGTRLTVL.

The chain recombines TRBV28 with TRBJ1-1, with D possibly matching TRBD1 (6 bases). CDR1 and CDR2 from the germline V gene are MDHEN and SYDVKM. The CDR3 is 11 residues long. V was trimmed by 2 bases and J by 9 bases, leaving 7 bases between them. CDR3 sequence: CASSLTGKAFF. In nucleotides, the CDR3 is TGTGCCAGCAGTTTAACAGGGAAAGCTTTCTTT.

The gene calls are TRBV29-1 and TRBJ2-7; TRBD2 is a possible D gene (7 bases). Germline V gives CDR1 SQVTM, CDR2 ANQGSEA. V was shortened by 5 bases and J by 3 bases, with 20 bases between the two germline ends. The CDR3 has 15 amino acids. The CDR3 sequence: CSVPGGPQRGYEQYF. The CDR3 DNA is TGCAGCGTTCCTGGGGGGCCCCAGCGGGGCTACGAGCAGTACTTC.

CDR3 region: CATLSQGNTEAFF. The CDR3 coding sequence is TGTGCCACACTCTCGCAGGGGAACACTGAAGCTTTCTTT. This sequence joins TRBV30 and TRBJ1-1, with a tentative D call TRBD1 (5 bases). Germline V gene lookup returns CDR1 GTSNPN and CDR2 SVGIG (reference sequence). There are 13 residues in the CDR3. The V and J ends lost 8 bases and 1 base respectively, with 14 bases between them.

This clone was seen more than once but under ten times. The CDR3 loop is CASSDWQLANTGELFF. CDR3 nucleotide sequence: TGTGCCAGCAGTGACTGGCAGCTCGCGAACACCGGGGAGCTGTTTTTT. V and J are TRBV2 and TRBJ2-2; D gene ambiguous. Germline lookup yields CDR1 SNHLY and CDR2 FYNNEI. The CDR3 has 16 amino acids. The V end lost 3 bases, the J end lost 0 bases, and 11 bases lay between the germline ends.

The gene calls are TRBV29-1 and TRBJ1-2; D is perhaps TRBD1 (5 bases). Germline V gives CDR1 SQVTM, CDR2 ANQGSEA. The ends were cut back, 2 bases at V and 2 bases at J, with 12 bases in the middle. The CDR3 consists of 14 residues. The CDR3 nucleotides are TGCAGCGTTGAATGGCAGGGAATAAACTATGGCTACACCTTC. Translating it yields CSVEWQGINYGYTF. The full variable domain, with the rest looked up from reference TRBV29-1 and TRBJ1-2, is SAVISQKPSRDICQRGTSLTIQCQVDSQVTMMFWYRQQPGQSLTLIATANQGSEATYESGFVIDKFPISRPNLTFSTLTVSNMSPEDSSIYLCSVEWQGINYGYTFGSGTRLTVV.

This rearrangement joins TRBV5-4 to TRBJ2-3, with D possibly TRBD2 on 6 matching bases. This CDR3 region has 16 residues. Germline loops: CDR1 SGHNT, CDR2 YYREEE (reference sequence). V lost 0 bases, J lost 6 bases, and 17 bases lay in between. CDR3 coding DNA: TGTGCCAGCAGCTTGGTGAAGGGACTTCCTGCCGATACGCAGTATTTT. It encodes CASSLVKGLPADTQYF.

V and J are TRBV20-1 and TRBJ2-1; D unresolved. Germline V gene sequence: CDR1 DFQATT, CDR2 SNEGSKA (reference sequence). The germline V and J ends were trimmed by 6 bases and 6 bases, with 9 bases remaining between them. There are 11 residues in the CDR3. CDR3 in DNA: TGCAGTGCCACCGGCCCCAATGAGCAGTTCTTC. It is translated as CSATGPNEQFF.

This clone was observed a few times. The V and J genes are TRBV9 and TRBJ2-3; 11 bases align to TRBD1. From germline, CDR1 is SGDLS and CDR2 YYNGEE. After removal of 3 bases from V and 7 bases from J, the junction contained 10 bases not matched to a gene. This CDR3 is 16 amino acids long. The CDR3 DNA reads as TGTGCCAGCAGCGGAGCCCGGGACAGGGGGTTGAATACGCAGTATTTT. Its translation: CASSGARDRGLNTQYF. The full variable domain, its missing parts supplied by reference TRBV9 and TRBJ2-3, is DSGVTQTPKHLITATGQRVTLRCSPRSGDLSVYWYQQSLDQGLQFLIQYYNGEERAKGNILERFSAQQFPDLHSELNLSSLELGDSALYFCASSGARDRGLNTQYFGPGTRLTVL.

To note about this clone: Within the sample, other DNA sequences also encode this same CDR3. The chain employs TRBV5-1 and TRBJ2-7; TRBD1 matches at 7 bases. The length of the CDR3 is 14 residues. J was trimmed by 1 base and V by 4 bases; bases with no gene match: 5. Germline V gives CDR1 SGHRS, CDR2 YFSETQ. CDR3 sequence reads: CASSLGQLSYEQYF. For the CDR3, the DNA is TGCGCCAGCAGCCTGGGACAGCTTTCCTACGAGCAGTACTTC.

The V and J genes are TRBV20-1 and TRBJ1-1; D may be TRBD1 (6 bases). The CDR3 loop spans 11 amino acids. Germline loops: CDR1 DFQATT, CDR2 SNEGSKA (reference sequence). Trimming took off 7 bases at V and 4 bases at J, with 10 bases between the two ends. The CDR3: CSGQGSTEAFF. The CDR3 bases are TGCAGTGGCCAGGGGAGCACTGAAGCTTTCTTT.

This chain uses TRBV27 with TRBJ1-2; 7 bases are shared with TRBD1. Germline trimming cut 4 bases from V and 7 bases from J; bases unmatched to any gene: 3. The CDR3 extends over 12 amino acids. The V gene's germline CDR1 is MNHEY and CDR2 SMNVEV (reference sequence). DNA of the CDR3: TGTGCCAGCAGTTCGACAGGGACTGGCTACACCTTC. This encodes CASSSTGTGYTF.

The gene calls are TRBV7-2 and TRBJ2-7; no clear D gene. The CDR3 spans 13 residues. CDR1 is SGHTA and CDR2 is FQGNSA in the germline V gene. Deletions cut 1 base from V and 2 bases from J, with 6 bases between. The CDR3 DNA reads TGTGCCAGCAGCTTAGGGAGTACCTACGAGCAGTACTTC. The encoded protein is CASSLGSTYEQYF.

The chain employs TRBV7-9 and TRBJ1-2, with 9 bases identical to TRBD1. Per the germline V gene, CDR1 is SEHNR and CDR2 is FQNEAQ (reference sequence). Unmatched junction bases numbered 4, after V lost 5 bases and J lost 3 bases. The CDR3 length is 14 residues. In nucleotides, the CDR3 is TGTGCCAGCAGCCGACAGGGGGACGACTATGGCTACACCTTC. Protein sequence: CASSRQGDDYGYTF. Variable domain in full (rest from reference TRBV7-9 and TRBJ1-2): DTGVSQNPRHKITKRGQNVTFRCDPISEHNRLYWYRQTLGQGPEFLTYFQNEAQLEKSRLLSDRFSAERPKGSFSTLEIQRTEQGDSAMYLCASSRQGDDYGYTFGSGTRLTVV.

V is TRBV30 and J is TRBJ2-5; 7 bases map to TRBD1. With the DNA end fitting TRBJ2-7 better, the J assignment may be wrong. This CDR3 region has 12 residues. Per the germline V gene, CDR1 is GTSNPN and CDR2 is SVGIG (reference sequence). In DNA form, the CDR3 reads TGTGCCTGGAGGACAGGGACCTACGAGCAGTACTTC. Protein product: CAWRTGTYEQYF.

The chain uses TRBV7-2 and TRBJ2-7; 13 bases are a match to TRBD2. Germline V lookup: CDR1 SGHTA, CDR2 FQGNSA. The V segment lost 2 bases and the J segment 3 bases; nucleotides outside the gene matches: 7. The CDR3 covers 17 residues. CDR3 protein: CASSLPRTSGGYYEQYF. Here the CDR3 DNA reads TGTGCCAGCAGCTTACCCCGGACTAGCGGGGGTTACTACGAGCAGTACTTC.

This clone was counted only a few times. The rearrangement joins TRBV10-3 to TRBJ2-7, with 8 bases aligning to TRBD1. CDR3 length equals 13 residues. Germline trimming cut 2 bases from V and 6 bases from J; bases unmatched to any gene: 3. Germline CDR1 is ENHRY and CDR2 is SYGVKD. The CDR3 DNA reads TGTGCCATCAGTGAGGACAGGGGTCTCGAGCAGTACTTC. Protein: CAISEDRGLEQYF.

This rearrangement joins TRBV28 to TRBJ2-7; 7 bases align to TRBD2. Germline CDR1 is MDHEN and CDR2 is SYDVKM. The CDR3 spans 16 residues. V dropped 2 bases and J dropped 2; count of bases not matched to a gene: 9. Here the CDR3 reads CASSLAWAGAPYEQYF. Written as DNA, the CDR3 is TGTGCCAGCAGTTTAGCCTGGGCGGGAGCCCCCTACGAGCAGTACTTC.